One sample yielded the 15 T cell receptor beta chains listed below, sequenced in a study of shared clonotypes between healthy human individuals. The table came from immunoSEQ multiplex PCR; TCRdb's copy has only in-frame clones and leaves some out. The repertoire has 1.6 million or so clones, approximately 96% of them found once; the top ten carry 1% to 1.5%. Sequenced input: naive CD4+ T cells sorted from blood. Sample subset: CD45RA+ positively selected. Source of these receptors: a man aged 30 to 39 in good health.

J is TRBJ2-7 and V is TRBV4-3; 15 bases map to TRBD2. The V gene's germline CDR1 is LGHNA and CDR2 YSLEER. With 5 bases clipped from V and 4 bases from J, the junction kept 9 bases outside the gene matches. CDR3 length: 17 amino acids. The CDR3 nucleotides are TGCGCCAGCAGCTTTGGACTAGCGGGAGGGCCTAGTTACGAGCAGTACTTC. It encodes CASSFGLAGGPSYEQYF.

The V call is TRBV5-1, the J call TRBJ2-7; TRBD1 is a possible D gene (5 bases). The CDR3 is made up of 14 amino acids. CDR1 is SGHRS, CDR2 YFSETQ, per germline. V lost 4 bases and J 3 bases, leaving 14 bases between the germline ends. The CDR3 loop reads CASSPLLTDYEQYF. CDR3 DNA sequence: TGCGCCAGCAGCCCGCTCCTGACAGACTACGAGCAGTACTTC.

As regards this clone: This sample includes further DNA sequences coding for the same CDR3. This chain connects TRBV9 to TRBJ2-3; no clear D. Per germline, CDR1 SGDLS and CDR2 YYNGEE. CDR3 length equals 12 residues. V was trimmed by 3 bases and J by 2 bases, leaving 4 bases between them. The CDR3 loop is CASSGSTDTQYF. The CDR3 region has the DNA TGTGCCAGCAGCGGATCCACAGATACGCAGTATTTT.

The V gene is TRBV2, the J gene TRBJ2-7; D gene uncertain. The CDR3 consists of 10 residues. The V gene lost 9 bases and the J gene lost 3 bases, with 6 bases spanning the gap. CDR1 is SNHLY, CDR2 FYNNEI, per germline. The DNA for the CDR3 is TGTGCCAGTAAAAACTACGAGCAGTACTTC. Translation gives CASKNYEQYF. Full variable domain (remainder filled in from reference TRBV2 and TRBJ2-7): EPEVTQTPSHQVTQMGQEVILRCVPISNHLYFYWYRQILGQKVEFLVSFYNNEISEKSEIFDDQFSVERPDGSNFTLKIRSTKLEDSAMYFCASKNYEQYFGPGTRLTVT.

The gene calls are TRBV7-2 and TRBJ2-1; D may match TRBD1 or TRBD2 (5 bases each). Germline V CDR1 and CDR2: SGHTA, FQGNSA. The CDR3 is 19 residues long. The ends were cut back, 2 bases at V and 7 bases at J, with 27 bases in the middle. The CDR3 loop reads CASSLFAPPTLRDENEQFF. In DNA, the CDR3 is TGTGCCAGCAGCTTATTTGCCCCCCCAACTCTCAGGGACGAGAATGAGCAGTTCTTC. Using reference TRBV7-2 and TRBJ2-1 for the parts outside the CDR3, the full variable domain is GAGVSQSPSNKVTEKGKDVELRCDPISGHTALYWYRQSLGQGLEFLIYFQGNSAPDKSGLPSDRFSAERTGGSVSTLTIQRTQQEDSAVYLCASSLFAPPTLRDENEQFFGPGTRLTVL.

V gene TRBV28 combines with J gene TRBJ1-1; maybe TRBD1 (5 bases). The CDR3 extends over 15 amino acids. The germline V and J ends were trimmed by 8 bases and 1 base, with 17 bases remaining between them. Germline V gene data show CDR1 as MDHEN and CDR2 as SYDVKM. The CDR3 loop reads CASPSPVGQNTEAFF. CDR3 DNA sequence: TGTGCCAGCCCAAGCCCGGTTGGACAGAACACTGAAGCTTTCTTT.

The chain is built from TRBV19 and TRBJ1-2; no clear D gene. Germline V CDR1 and CDR2: LNHDA, SQIVND (reference sequence). The CDR3 is 13 amino acids. V gave up 8 bases and J gave up 2 bases, with 12 bases separating them. The CDR3 region is CASQRALNYGYTF. DNA of the CDR3: TGTGCCAGTCAGAGGGCGTTGAACTATGGCTACACCTTC.

This clone showed up just once. V gene TRBV9 combines with J gene TRBJ2-1; D gene uncertain. Trimming removed 0 bases from V and 10 bases from J, with 8 bases in between. Per the germline V gene, CDR1 is SGDLS and CDR2 is YYNGEE. This CDR3 has 12 residues. The CDR3 sequence is CASSVGFQEQFF. The DNA for the CDR3 is TGTGCCAGCAGCGTAGGTTTCCAGGAGCAGTTCTTC.

The V gene is TRBV7-9, the J gene TRBJ1-2; unclear D gene. The CDR3 runs to 13 residues. Germline CDR1 SEHNR, CDR2 FQNEAQ (reference sequence). Trimming took off 5 bases at V and 4 bases at J, with 11 bases between the two ends. CDR3 nucleotides: TGTGCCAGCAGCCCGAGAAGTACCTATGGCTACACCTTC. Translated, it gives CASSPRSTYGYTF.

The chain couples TRBV25-1 to TRBJ2-5, with D uncertain. This CDR3 is built from 11 residues. Germline V gene lookup returns CDR1 MGHDK and CDR2 SYGVNS. V shed 6 bases and J shed 4 bases, with 6 bases lying between them. CDR3 in amino acids: CASRLVETQYF. CDR3 sequence (DNA): TGTGCCAGCAGGCTAGTAGAGACCCAGTACTTC.

The chain carries TRBV6-1 and TRBJ1-2; possible D gene TRBD1, 6 bases. Between the trimmed V and J ends, which lost 9 bases and 8 bases, there was a span of 22 bases. The CDR3 extends over 14 amino acids. The V gene's germline CDR1 is MNHNS and CDR2 SASEGT. Here the CDR3 DNA reads TGTGCCAGTACTCTCGGCGGGGGGCCGGGCGGCTACACCTTC. This sequence encodes CASTLGGGPGGYTF.

This chain's CDR3 is CASSPAQGGTGELFF. CDR3 coding DNA: TGTGCCAGTAGTCCAGCCCAGGGAGGCACCGGGGAGCTGTTTTTT. The chain joins TRBV19 to TRBJ2-2; D may be TRBD2 (6 bases). There are 15 residues in the CDR3. Germline-derived CDR1 and CDR2 are LNHDA and SQIVND (reference sequence). V gave up 5 bases and J gave up 4 bases, with 14 bases separating them.

This chain connects TRBV6-1 to TRBJ2-1; no definite D call. The CDR3 has 15 amino acids. Germline loops: CDR1 MNHNS, CDR2 SASEGT. V was pared by 3 bases and J by 4 bases, with 13 bases between. CDR3 in DNA: TGTGCCAGCAGTGAGGGTCTCGCCGGGTACAATGAGCAGTTCTTC. Encoded protein: CASSEGLAGYNEQFF.

V usage is TRBV5-1 and J usage is TRBJ2-1; 11 bases align to TRBD2. The trim removed 4 bases at V and 3 bases at J, leaving 3 bases unmatched. CDR3 length equals 15 residues. Germline CDR1 SGHRS, CDR2 YFSETQ. The CDR3 here is CASSQGLAVYNEQFF. CDR3 coding DNA: TGCGCCAGCAGCCAGGGACTAGCGGTCTACAATGAGCAGTTCTTC. The full variable domain, in which reference TRBV5-1 and TRBJ2-1 provide the parts outside the CDR3, is KAGVTQTPRYLIKTRGQQVTLSCSPISGHRSVSWYQQTPGQGLQFLFEYFSETQRNKGNFPGRFSGRQFSNSRSEMNVSTLELGDSALYLCASSQGLAVYNEQFFGPGTRLTVL.

The chain couples TRBV15 to TRBJ2-3; weak D call: TRBD1 (6 bases). The V end lost 1 base, the J end lost 3 bases, and 17 bases lay between the germline ends. The CDR3 is 17 amino acids. Germline loops: CDR1 LNHNV, CDR2 YYDKDF (reference sequence). The CDR3 spells CATSRGKTGFPTDTQYF. The CDR3 bases are TGTGCCACCAGCAGAGGAAAAACAGGGTTCCCTACAGATACGCAGTATTTT.